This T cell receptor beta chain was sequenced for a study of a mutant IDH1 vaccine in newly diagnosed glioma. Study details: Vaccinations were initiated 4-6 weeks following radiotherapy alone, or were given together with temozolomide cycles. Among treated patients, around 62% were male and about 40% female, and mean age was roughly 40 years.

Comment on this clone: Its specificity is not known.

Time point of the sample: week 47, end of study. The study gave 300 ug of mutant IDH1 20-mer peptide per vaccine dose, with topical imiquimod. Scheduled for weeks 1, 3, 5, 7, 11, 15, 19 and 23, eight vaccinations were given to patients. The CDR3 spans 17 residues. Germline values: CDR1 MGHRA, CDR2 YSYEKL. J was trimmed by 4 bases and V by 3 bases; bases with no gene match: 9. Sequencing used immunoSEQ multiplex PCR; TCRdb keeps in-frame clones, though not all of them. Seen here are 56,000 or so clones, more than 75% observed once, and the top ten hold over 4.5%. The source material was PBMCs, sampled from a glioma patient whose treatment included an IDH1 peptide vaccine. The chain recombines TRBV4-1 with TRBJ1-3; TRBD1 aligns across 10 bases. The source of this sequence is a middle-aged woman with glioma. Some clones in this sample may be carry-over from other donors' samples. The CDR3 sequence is CASSQGGDRGQGNTIYF. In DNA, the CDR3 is TGCGCCAGCAGCCAGGGGGGCGACAGGGGGCAAGGAAACACCATATATTTT.